The sequence of this TCR beta chain was determined in a study of control samples from healthy donors and cancer patients. The V and J ends lost 5 bases and 2 bases, in that order; junction bases with no gene match: 17. There are 18 residues in the CDR3. Looked up from germline, CDR1 is LNHNV and CDR2 is YYDKDF (reference sequence). The method was immunoSEQ multiplex PCR; TCRdb's version includes in-frame clones alone and lacks a portion of them. In the table there are 80,000 to 100,000 clones, around 90% of which are singletons. This chain links TRBV15 with TRBJ2-7, with 8 bases matching TRBD2. This TCR derives from a man in his thirties or forties in good health. Sequenced sample: blood. The DNA of the CDR3 is TGTGCCACCAGCCCCTATCTTAGCCGGGGGGGAGGGCCCTACGAGCAGTACTTC. This codes for CATSPYLSRGGGPYEQYF. The full variable domain, its missing parts supplied by reference TRBV15 and TRBJ2-7, is DAMVIQNPRYQVTQFGKPVTLSCSQTLNHNVMYWYQQKSSQAPKLLFHYYDKDFNNEADTPDNFQSRRPNTSFCFLDIRSPGLGDTAMYLCATSPYLSRGGGPYEQYFGPGTRLTVT.